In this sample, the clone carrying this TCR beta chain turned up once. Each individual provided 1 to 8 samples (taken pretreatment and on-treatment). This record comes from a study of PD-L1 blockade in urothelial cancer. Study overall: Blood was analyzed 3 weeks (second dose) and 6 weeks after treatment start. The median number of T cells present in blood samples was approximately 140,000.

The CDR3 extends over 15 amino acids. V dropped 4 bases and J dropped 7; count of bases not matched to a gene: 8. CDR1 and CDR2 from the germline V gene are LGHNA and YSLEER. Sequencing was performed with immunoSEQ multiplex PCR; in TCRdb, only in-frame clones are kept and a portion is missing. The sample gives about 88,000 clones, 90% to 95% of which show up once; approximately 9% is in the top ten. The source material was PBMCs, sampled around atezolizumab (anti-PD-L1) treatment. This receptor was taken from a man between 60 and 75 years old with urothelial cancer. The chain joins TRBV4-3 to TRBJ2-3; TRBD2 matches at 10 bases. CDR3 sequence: CASSPQRGGSNTQYF. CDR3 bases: TGCGCCAGCAGCCCTCAGCGGGGGGGCTCGAATACGCAGTATTTT.